These T cell receptor beta chains were read from a single sample in a study of vaccination and CD4 T cells after COVID-19. One entry per CDR3 protein, called by TCRdb with MiXCR from the PCR reads. The sample holds 9,500 to 15,000 distinct CDR3 sequences; about 53% are singletons and the top ten take about a fifth. Antigens for these TCRs are unknown. The sample was CD4+ T cells from blood, cultured in vitro. These receptors all come from a human donor who had recovered from COVID-19. The CDR3 runs from the conserved cysteine through the conserved F or W. Fields, in order: clone size, V gene, J gene, D gene, CDR3 DNA, CDR3 protein. D genes are given only for firm matches. Only part of the rows carry a size: once, few, many, or a class if the clone is expanded.

>.|TRBV6-5|TRBJ2-1|TRBD1
TGTGCCAGCAGTTACCCCGCAGGGGGCAACAATGAGCAGTTCTTC
CASSYPAGGNNEQFF
>few|TRBV20-1|TRBJ2-7|TRBD1
TGCAGTGCAAAACAGGGGGCCTACGAGCAGTACTTC
CSAKQGAYEQYF
>.|TRBV12-3/TRBV12-4|TRBJ2-7|.
TGTGCCAGCAGTTTAAGGTCAGGGGTCCACTACGAGCAGTACTTC
CASSLRSGVHYEQYF
>.|TRBV7-9|TRBJ2-2|.
TGTGCCAGCAGCCCCGCCGTGGGGGGTTATAGGTCCGGGGAGCTGTTTTTT
CASSPAVGGYRSGELFF
>.|TRBV7-3|TRBJ2-3|.
TGTGCCAGCAGCCACACAACTGGTGCCAGGTCAGATACGCAGTATTTT
CASSHTTGARSDTQYF
>few|TRBV20-1|TRBJ1-2|TRBD1
TGCAGTGCTAGGGTCGTTGCAGGGGGTAACTATGGCTACACCTTC
CSARVVAGGNYGYTF
>.|TRBV2|TRBJ1-5|.
TGTGCCAGCAGTGTTGTGGATCGGAAGCAGCCCCAGCATTTT
CASSVVDRKQPQHF
>.|TRBV27|TRBJ1-5|.
TGTGCCAGCAGTTTCCGGGACACCCTTCCCCAGCATTTT
CASSFRDTLPQHF
>.|TRBV6-5|TRBJ2-5|.
TGTGCCAGCAGTTCCCCCCTTTCCGGGAGAGAAGAGACCCAGTACTTC
CASSSPLSGREETQYF
>few|TRBV19|TRBJ2-7|TRBD2
TGTGCCAGTAGTAAGGGGAGGGACGGATCCGAGCAGTACTTC
CASSKGRDGSEQYF
>.|TRBV4-2|TRBJ2-4|.
TGTGCCAGCAGCCAAGAAGAAGGGGTCGTAAACATTCAGTACTTC
CASSQEEGVVNIQYF
>.|TRBV10-3|TRBJ2-5|.
TGTGCCATCAGTTCACGGGAGGAGACCCAGTACTTC
CAISSREETQYF
>few|TRBV6-1|TRBJ2-2|TRBD2
TGTGCCAGCAGTGACCCCCCTAGCGGGATAACCGGGGAGCTGTTTTTT
CASSDPPSGITGELFF
>few|TRBV15|TRBJ1-2|TRBD1
TGTGCCACCAGCAGAGATCAGGAGGGGGCGCCCGGCTACACCTTC
CATSRDQEGAPGYTF
>few|TRBV6-1|TRBJ2-7|TRBD1
TGTGCCAGCAGTCCCCGGGACAGGACCTACGAGCAGTACTTC
CASSPRDRTYEQYF
>.|TRBV14|TRBJ2-2|.
TGTGCCAGCAGCCAAGACAGGGGAAATACCGGGGAGCTGTTTTTT
CASSQDRGNTGELFF
>.|TRBV6-5|TRBJ2-5|TRBD1
TGTGCCAGCAGTTACTCGCCAGGGGGACGGGAGACCCAGTACTTC
CASSYSPGGRETQYF
>.|TRBV14|TRBJ2-7|.
TGTGCCAGCAGTCTTCCCAATTCCCACGAGCAGTACTTC
CASSLPNSHEQYF
>.|TRBV20-1|TRBJ2-7|.
TGCAGTGCCCGAAAGCGGGACAGCTCCTACGAGCAGTACTTC
CSARKRDSSYEQYF
>few|TRBV5-1|TRBJ2-5|.
TGCGCCAGCAGCGACCTAAGGGGCCAAGAGACCCAGTACTTC
CASSDLRGQETQYF
>.|TRBV11-3|TRBJ2-3|.
TGTGCCAGCAGCTTAACGTCGGATACGCAGTATTTT
CASSLTSDTQYF
>few|TRBV6-1|TRBJ2-3|.
TGTGCCAGCAGTGAAATCCGCTCTTCTAATACAGATACGCAGTATTTT
CASSEIRSSNTDTQYF
>few|TRBV20-1|TRBJ1-1|TRBD1
TGCAGTGCTCAACAGGGGGCGGACACTGAAGCTTTCTTT
CSAQQGADTEAFF
>.|TRBV2|TRBJ2-7|.
TGTGCCAACAGTGAAGCAGGGGTAACTACTTACGAGCAGTACTTC
CANSEAGVTTYEQYF
>once|TRBV6-1|TRBJ2-5|.
TGTGCCAGCGGGTGGGCACTAGAGACCCAGTACTTC
CASGWALETQYF
>.|TRBV28|TRBJ1-6|.
TGTGCCAGCAGTTTCGCCCGGGGATCCTTCGATTCACCCCTCCACTTT
CASSFARGSFDSPLHF
>.|TRBV2|TRBJ1-2|.
TGTGCCAGCAGGCGACAGACGACCGTCTATGGCTACACCTTC
CASRRQTTVYGYTF
>.|TRBV20-1|TRBJ2-7|TRBD2
TGCAGTGCTAGATCCGATAGCGGGAGGGCCTACGAGCAGTACTTC
CSARSDSGRAYEQYF
>.|TRBV5-8|TRBJ2-3|.
TGTGCCAGCAGACGCTACAGGGGGGGCATCACAGATACGCAGTATTTT
CASRRYRGGITDTQYF
>.|TRBV2|TRBJ2-1|.
TGTGCCAGCAGTGGGGGGTTTTCCTACAATGAGCAGTTCTTC
CASSGGFSYNEQFF
>.|TRBV9|TRBJ1-1|.
TGTGCCAGCAGCGTAGTAGGGCCGGGGCAGAGGACTGAAGCTTTCTTT
CASSVVGPGQRTEAFF
>.|TRBV11-2|TRBJ2-3|.
TGTGCCAGCAGCCGAGGGGGGGGAGCTTCAGATACGCAGTATTTT
CASSRGGGASDTQYF
>few|TRBV20-1|TRBJ1-5|.
TGCAGTGCTAGGGGCGGTGGGCAGCCCCAGCATTTT
CSARGGGQPQHF
>few|TRBV18|TRBJ2-3|TRBD1
TGTGCCAGCTCACCACGACCAGGGGGCGGAGGGACGCAGTATTTT
CASSPRPGGGGTQYF
>few|TRBV7-2|TRBJ2-3|.
TGTGCCAGCAGCTTAGAGGGAAGTGATGGTACGCAGTATTTT
CASSLEGSDGTQYF
>once|TRBV20-1|TRBJ2-7|TRBD2
TGCAGTGCTAATTTAGGATTAGCGGGAGGGCCCCACGAGCAGTACTTC
CSANLGLAGGPHEQYF
>.|TRBV29-1|TRBJ1-2|TRBD1
TGCAGCGTTTGGACAGGGTTTAACTATGGCTACACCTTC
CSVWTGFNYGYTF
>.|TRBV2|TRBJ1-5|.
TGTGCCAGCAGTGTCCTCTCTGGACGGACTAGCAATCAGCCCCAGCATTTT
CASSVLSGRTSNQPQHF
>few|TRBV28|TRBJ2-7|.
TGTGCCAGCAAGGTGGGAGGGGGGGTGCAGTACTTC
CASKVGGGVQYF
>once|TRBV5-1|TRBJ2-3|TRBD2
TGCGCCAGCAGCTTGGGTAAAACTAGCGGTAGCACAGATACGCAGTATTTT
CASSLGKTSGSTDTQYF